The sequence of this T cell receptor beta chain was determined in a study of shared clonotypes between healthy human individuals. The wider study: Per-donor plates numbered three CD4 naive, three CD4 memory, two CD8 naive and one CD8 memory. Study-wide findings and caveats: Tissue TCR repertoires likely differ from these blood-only repertoires.

The assay was immunoSEQ multiplex PCR, and TCRdb's table has in-frame clones only and misses some. The data contain roughly 330,000 clones, about 74% of them singletons. On this clone: Its matching antigen is unknown.

The donor population consisted of healthy HIV-negative adults with no recent acute infections or vaccinations. The CDR3 is 12 residues long. Per germline, CDR1 LNHDA and CDR2 SQIVND (reference sequence). Trimming cost V 7 bases and J 7 bases, with 13 bases left between them. Material for sequencing was memory CD4+ T cells sorted from blood. Subset noted: CD45RA-negative fraction. The J gene is TRBJ1-2, the V gene TRBV19, with D unresolved. The source is a man aged 25-45 years in good health. The CDR3 sequence is CASIDTAGGYTF. The CDR3 bases are TGTGCCAGTATTGACACCGCAGGTGGCTACACCTTC.